Following are 17 T cell receptor beta chains from one sample sequenced in a study of T cells in Graves' hyperthyroidism and ophthalmopathy. RNA transcripts yielded amplified TCR beta CDR3 regions. Researchers ran a first-round RT-PCR on the TCR CDR3 using the HTBI primer set. Via MiXCR, TCRdb re-called the multiplex PCR reads, giving one row per CDR3 protein. This sample has more than 150,000 distinct CDR3 sequences, with more than 15% found just once. Sample: blood. Receptors originate from a woman in her 50s with Graves' hyperthyroidism.

This clonotype was seen many times. The genes are TRBV7-9 and TRBJ2-4; 8 nucleotides match TRBD1. V lost 3 bases to trimming and J lost 6 bases; unmatched junction nucleotides: 7. Germline loops: CDR1 SEHNR, CDR2 FQNEAQ (reference sequence). This CDR3 spans 15 amino acids. In DNA form, the CDR3 reads TGTGCCAGCAGCTTCACAGGGGGTGGGAGAAACATTCAGTACTTC. Translating gives CASSFTGGGRNIQYF.

This clonotype was seen many times. The chain uses TRBV20-1 and TRBJ1-1; D gene uncertain. The CDR3 extends over 12 amino acids. The germline V and J ends were trimmed by 3 bases and 4 bases, with 9 bases remaining between them. CDR1 DFQATT and CDR2 SNEGSKA come from the germline V gene (reference sequence). The CDR3 region is CSARMDFTEAFF. In DNA form, the CDR3 reads TGCAGTGCTAGGATGGACTTCACTGAAGCTTTCTTT.

Many counts were recorded for this clonotype. The gene calls are TRBV3-1 and TRBJ1-3; no clear D gene. The germline V and J ends were trimmed by 8 bases and 3 bases, with 14 bases remaining between them. There are 14 residues in the CDR3. CDR1 is LGHDT and CDR2 is YNNKEL in the germline V gene (reference sequence). CDR3 residues: CASGEVLYGNTIYF. CDR3 in DNA: TGTGCCAGCGGTGAGGTTTTATATGGAAACACCATATATTTT. Complete variable domain (other parts from reference TRBV3-1 and TRBJ1-3): DTAVSQTPKYLVTQMGNDKSIKCEQNLGHDTMYWYKQDSKKFLKIMFSYNNKELIINETVPNRFSPKSPDKAHLNLHINSLELGDSAVYFCASGEVLYGNTIYFGEGSWLTVV.

The chain links TRBV27 to TRBJ2-7; 8 bases fit TRBD2. The ends lost 3 bases at V and 0 bases at J; junction bases unmatched: 13. The CDR3 contains 18 residues. Per the germline V gene, CDR1 is MNHEY and CDR2 is SMNVEV (reference sequence). CDR3 residues: CASSLRDRGLAGSYEQYF. The CDR3 DNA follows: TGTGCCAGCAGTTTGAGAGACCGCGGGCTAGCGGGCTCCTACGAGCAGTACTTC.

The rearrangement uses TRBV18 and TRBJ1-3; no clear D. This CDR3 contains 17 residues. From germline, CDR1 is KGHSH and CDR2 LQKENI. Trimming removed 4 bases from V and 2 bases from J, with 18 bases in between. CDR3 in DNA: TGTGCCAGCTCACGAGAGATCTTGATCAACCCTGGAAACACCATATATTTT. Its translation is CASSREILINPGNTIYF.

CDR3 in DNA: TGTGCCAGCCGCAAGGGACTAGCGGAAACCAATGAGCAGTTCTTC. Residues: CASRKGLAETNEQFF. J is TRBJ2-1 and V is TRBV11-2; TRBD2 agrees at 11 bases. The CDR3 extends over 15 amino acids. The ends lost 8 bases at V and 6 bases at J; junction bases unmatched: 9. CDR1 SGHAT and CDR2 FQNNGV come from the germline V gene.

This clonotype was recorded at least ten times. The chain uses TRBV20-1 and TRBJ1-5; D perhaps matches TRBD1 (5 bases). Trimming cost V 0 bases and J 6 bases, with 21 bases left between them. The length of the CDR3 is 17 residues. CDR1 is DFQATT and CDR2 is SNEGSKA in the germline V gene (reference sequence). The CDR3 reads CSARDGPVGGGGQPQHF. The DNA for the CDR3 is TGCAGTGCTAGAGATGGTCCGGTGGGGGGTGGGGGTCAGCCCCAGCATTTT.

This clonotype has at least ten counts. V is TRBV10-3 and J is TRBJ2-1, with D perhaps TRBD1 or TRBD2 (5 bases each). This CDR3 contains 14 residues. CDR1 and CDR2 from the germline V gene are ENHRY and SYGVKD. V lost 10 bases and J 0 bases, leaving 13 bases between the germline ends. CDR3 nucleotide sequence: TGTGCCACCCGAGGGGAGAGCTCCTACAATGAGCAGTTCTTC. Translation: CATRGESSYNEQFF.

Many counts were recorded for this clonotype. Its ends do not fully match the called genes, so a read error is possible. V and J are TRBV24-1 and TRBJ1-2; no clear D gene. The CDR3 spans 13 residues. Germline V gene data show CDR1 as KGHDR and CDR2 as SFDVKD. CDR3 amino acids: CATSDTSGLGHTF. The CDR3 DNA is TGTGCCACCAGTGACACCTCAGGCCTTGGCCACACCTTC.

This clonotype was observed at least ten times. The chain recombines TRBV9 with TRBJ2-3; 8 positions match TRBD2. Germline-derived CDR1 and CDR2 are SGDLS and YYNGEE. This CDR3 spans 15 amino acids. The V and J ends lost 6 bases and 5 bases, in that order; junction bases with no gene match: 11. The CDR3 region is CASTRGGRLIDTQYF. The CDR3, as DNA: TGTGCCAGCACTCGGGGGGGCCGTCTCATAGATACGCAGTATTTT.

Remarks on this clonotype: This may be a read error, as it is one base from a much larger clone. Since no conserved phenylalanine or tryptophan closes the CDR3, a read error is the likely cause. J is TRBJ1-1 and V is TRBV6-5; 7 bases line up with TRBD1. CDR3 size: 16 residues. Germline loops: CDR1 MNHEY, CDR2 SVGAGI. J gave up 6 bases and V 2 bases, and 12 bases lay outside the gene matches. CDR3 sequence (DNA): TGTGCCAGCAGTTACGATCCCCAACGACAGGGCGCTGAAGCTTTCTGT. It is translated as CASSYDPQRQGAEAFC.

The V call is TRBV18, the J call TRBJ2-1; D not certain. The CDR3 has 12 amino acids. With 3 bases removed from V and 10 bases from J, the gap between germline ends came to 10 bases. Germline loops: CDR1 KGHSH, CDR2 LQKENI. This CDR3 is CASSPYLTEQFF. The CDR3 nucleotides read TGTGCCAGCTCACCTTACTTAACCGAGCAGTTCTTC.

The chain has TRBV6-1 and TRBJ1-1; D is perhaps TRBD1 (5 bases). V lost 8 bases and J lost 1, with 17 bases in between. The CDR3 contains 15 residues. Germline V gene lookup returns CDR1 MNHNS and CDR2 SASEGT. The CDR3: CASLPGVFGNTEAFF. The DNA for the CDR3 is TGTGCCAGCTTACCGGGGGTTTTTGGGAACACTGAAGCTTTCTTT.

The chain employs TRBV5-6 and TRBJ2-2; D assignment may be TRBD1 or TRBD2 (5 bases each). The CDR3 contains 15 residues. The V and J ends lost 0 bases and 2 bases respectively, with 8 bases between them. The V gene's germline CDR1 is SGHDT and CDR2 YYEEEE. The CDR3 here is CASSLAGPNTGELFF. CDR3 DNA: TGTGCCAGCAGCTTGGCGGGACCTAACACCGGGGAGCTGTTTTTT.

A note on this clonotype: Germline and junction disagree at one end, which may indicate a read error. The DNA for the CDR3 is TGCAGTGCTCGGACTAGCGGGAGACTCTTC. As protein: CSARTSGRLF. This chain links TRBV20-1 with TRBJ2-1; 13 bases map to TRBD2. Germline V gene sequence: CDR1 DFQATT, CDR2 SNEGSKA (reference sequence). This CDR3 is 10 amino acids long.

The chain employs TRBV29-1 and TRBJ1-1, with a possible D match to TRBD1 (6 bases). CDR1 is SQVTM and CDR2 is ANQGSEA in the germline V gene. V lost 7 bases to trimming and J lost 0 bases, with 15 bases between them. The CDR3 is made up of 14 amino acids. The CDR3 sequence is CSARQAIMNTEAFF. CDR3 sequence (DNA): TGCAGCGCAAGACAGGCCATCATGAACACTGAAGCTTTCTTT.

This clonotype was seen at least ten times. The rearrangement joins TRBV20-1 to TRBJ1-5, with no clear D. Germline CDR1 and CDR2: DFQATT and SNEGSKA (reference sequence). This CDR3 is built from 14 residues. Deletions cut 6 bases from V and 6 bases from J, with 18 bases between. The CDR3 nucleotides read TGCAGTGCAGGAAGTTCCAGATTGGGTCAGCCCCAGCATTTT. It specifies CSAGSSRLGQPQHF.